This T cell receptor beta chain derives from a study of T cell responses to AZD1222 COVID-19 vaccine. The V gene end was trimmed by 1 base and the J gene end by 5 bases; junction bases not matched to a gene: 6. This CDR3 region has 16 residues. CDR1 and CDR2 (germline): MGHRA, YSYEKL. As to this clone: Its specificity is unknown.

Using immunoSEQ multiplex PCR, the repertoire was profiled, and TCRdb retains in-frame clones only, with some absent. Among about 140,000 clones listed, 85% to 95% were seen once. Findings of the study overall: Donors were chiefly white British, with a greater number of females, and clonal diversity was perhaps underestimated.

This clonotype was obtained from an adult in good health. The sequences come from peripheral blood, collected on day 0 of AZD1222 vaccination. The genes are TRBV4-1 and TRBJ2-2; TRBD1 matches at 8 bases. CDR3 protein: CASSQGTGTGTGELFF. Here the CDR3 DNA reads TGCGCCAGCAGCCAAGGGACCGGGACAGGAACCGGGGAGCTGTTTTTT.